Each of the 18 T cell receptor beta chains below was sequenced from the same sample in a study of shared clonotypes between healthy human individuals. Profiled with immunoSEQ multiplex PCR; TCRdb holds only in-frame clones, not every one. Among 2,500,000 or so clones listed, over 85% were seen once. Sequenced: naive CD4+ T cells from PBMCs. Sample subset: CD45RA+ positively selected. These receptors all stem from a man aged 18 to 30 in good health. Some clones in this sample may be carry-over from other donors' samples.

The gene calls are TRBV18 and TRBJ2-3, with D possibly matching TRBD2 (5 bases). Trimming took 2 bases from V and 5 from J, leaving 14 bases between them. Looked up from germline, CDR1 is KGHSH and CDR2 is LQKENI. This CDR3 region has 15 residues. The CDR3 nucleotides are TGTGCCAGCTCACCAACCCCAGCGGCGGGAGATACGCAGTATTTT. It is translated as CASSPTPAAGDTQYF.

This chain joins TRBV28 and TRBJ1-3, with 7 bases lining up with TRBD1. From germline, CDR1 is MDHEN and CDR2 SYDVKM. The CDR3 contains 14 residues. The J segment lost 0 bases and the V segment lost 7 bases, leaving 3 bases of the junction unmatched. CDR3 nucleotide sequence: TGTGCCAGCATGACAGGGAGCTCTGGAAACACCATATATTTT. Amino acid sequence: CASMTGSSGNTIYF.

For the CDR3, the DNA is TGTGCCAGCAGCTCGGGACTAGCGATCAGCACAGATACGCAGTATTTT. Its translation is CASSSGLAISTDTQYF. The chain recombines TRBV7-9 with TRBJ2-3; TRBD2 agrees at 10 bases. The CDR3 spans 16 residues. V was pared by 4 bases and J by 0 bases, with 4 bases of the junction left unmatched. The germline gives CDR1 SEHNR, CDR2 FQNEAQ (reference sequence).

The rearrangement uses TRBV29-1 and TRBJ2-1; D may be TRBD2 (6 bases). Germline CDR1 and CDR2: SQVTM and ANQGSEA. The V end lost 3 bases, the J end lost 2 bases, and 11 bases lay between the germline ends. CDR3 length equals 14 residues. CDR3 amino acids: CSVEGRTTYNEQFF. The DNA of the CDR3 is TGCAGCGTTGAGGGCAGGACTACCTACAATGAGCAGTTCTTC.

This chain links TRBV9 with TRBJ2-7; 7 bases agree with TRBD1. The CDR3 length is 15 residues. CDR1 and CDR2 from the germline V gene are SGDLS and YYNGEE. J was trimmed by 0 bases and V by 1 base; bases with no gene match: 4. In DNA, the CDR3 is TGTGCCAGCAGCGTACAGGGGGACCCCTCCTACGAGCAGTACTTC. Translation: CASSVQGDPSYEQYF.

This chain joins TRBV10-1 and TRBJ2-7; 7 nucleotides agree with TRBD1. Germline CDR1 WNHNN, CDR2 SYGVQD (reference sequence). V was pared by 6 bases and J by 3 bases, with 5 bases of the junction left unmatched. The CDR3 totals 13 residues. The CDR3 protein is CASSRQGIYEQYF. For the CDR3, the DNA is TGCGCCAGCAGCAGACAGGGAATCTACGAGCAGTACTTC.

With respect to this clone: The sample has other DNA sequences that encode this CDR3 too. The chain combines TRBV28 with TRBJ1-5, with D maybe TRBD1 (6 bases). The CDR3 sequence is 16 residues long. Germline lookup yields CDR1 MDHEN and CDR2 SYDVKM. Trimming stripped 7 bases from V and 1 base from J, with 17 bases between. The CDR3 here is CASTRRGRGSNQPQHF. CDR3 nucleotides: TGTGCCAGCACCCGAAGGGGCAGGGGAAGCAATCAGCCCCAGCATTTT.

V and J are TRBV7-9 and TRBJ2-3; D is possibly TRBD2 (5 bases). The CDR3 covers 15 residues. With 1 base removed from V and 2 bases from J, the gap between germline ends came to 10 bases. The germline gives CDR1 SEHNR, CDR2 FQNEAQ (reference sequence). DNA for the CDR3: TGTGCCAGCAGCTTAGTACCGGGAACCACAGATACGCAGTATTTT. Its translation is CASSLVPGTTDTQYF.

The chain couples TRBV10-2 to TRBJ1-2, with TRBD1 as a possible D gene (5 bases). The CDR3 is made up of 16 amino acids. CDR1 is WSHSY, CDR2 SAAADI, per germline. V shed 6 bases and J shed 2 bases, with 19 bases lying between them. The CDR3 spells CASRDPATALNYGYTF. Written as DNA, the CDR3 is TGCGCCAGCAGGGATCCTGCGACAGCGTTGAACTATGGCTACACCTTC.

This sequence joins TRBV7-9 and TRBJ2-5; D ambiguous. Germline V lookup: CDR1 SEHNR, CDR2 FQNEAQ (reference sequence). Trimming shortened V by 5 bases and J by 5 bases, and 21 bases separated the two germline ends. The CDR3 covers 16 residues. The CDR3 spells CASSPYSELFEETQYF. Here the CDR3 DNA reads TGTGCCAGCAGCCCCTACTCCGAGCTTTTCGAGGAGACCCAGTACTTC.

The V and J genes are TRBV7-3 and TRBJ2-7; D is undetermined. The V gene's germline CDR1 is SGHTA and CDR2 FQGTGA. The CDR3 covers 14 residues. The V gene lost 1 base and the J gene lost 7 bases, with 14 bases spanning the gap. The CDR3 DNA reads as TGTGCCAGCAGCTTAATGAGACCCCCCGGTGAGCAGTACTTC. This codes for CASSLMRPPGEQYF.

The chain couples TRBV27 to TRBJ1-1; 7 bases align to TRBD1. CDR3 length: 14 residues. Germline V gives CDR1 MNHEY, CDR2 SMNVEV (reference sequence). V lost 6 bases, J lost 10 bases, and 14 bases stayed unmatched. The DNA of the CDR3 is TGTGCCAGCAGACCCCGACAGGGAGGAATGAGAGCTTTCTTT. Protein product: CASRPRQGGMRAFF.

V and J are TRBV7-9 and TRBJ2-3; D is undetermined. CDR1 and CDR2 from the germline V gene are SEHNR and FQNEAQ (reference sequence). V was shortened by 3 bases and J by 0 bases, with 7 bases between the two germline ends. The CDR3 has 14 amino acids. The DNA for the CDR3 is TGTGCCAGCAGCTTTTCCCAAAGCACAGATACGCAGTATTTT. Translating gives CASSFSQSTDTQYF.

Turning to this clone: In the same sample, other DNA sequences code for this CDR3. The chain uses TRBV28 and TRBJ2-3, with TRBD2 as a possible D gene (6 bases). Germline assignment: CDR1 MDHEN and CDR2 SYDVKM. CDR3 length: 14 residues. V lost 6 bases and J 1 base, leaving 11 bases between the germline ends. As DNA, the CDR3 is TGTGCCAGCAGCCCCTCGGGGGGCACAGATACGCAGTATTTT. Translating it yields CASSPSGGTDTQYF.

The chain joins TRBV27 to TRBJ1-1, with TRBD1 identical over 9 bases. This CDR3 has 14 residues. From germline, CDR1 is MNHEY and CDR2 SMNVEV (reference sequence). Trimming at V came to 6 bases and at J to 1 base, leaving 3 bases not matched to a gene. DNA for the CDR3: TGTGCCAGCAGGACACAGGGGGCGAACACTGAAGCTTTCTTT. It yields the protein CASRTQGANTEAFF.

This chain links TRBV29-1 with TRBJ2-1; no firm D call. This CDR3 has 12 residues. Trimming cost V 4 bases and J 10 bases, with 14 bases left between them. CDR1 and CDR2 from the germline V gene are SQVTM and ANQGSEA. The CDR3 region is CSVGLSIGEQFF. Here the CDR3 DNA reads TGCAGCGTTGGGCTTAGTATAGGGGAGCAGTTCTTC.

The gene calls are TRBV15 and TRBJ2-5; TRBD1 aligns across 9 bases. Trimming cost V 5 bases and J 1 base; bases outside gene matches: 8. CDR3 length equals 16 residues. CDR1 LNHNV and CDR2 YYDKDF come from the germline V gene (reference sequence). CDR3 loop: CATSHGTGKIQETQYF. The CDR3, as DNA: TGTGCCACCAGCCATGGGACAGGGAAGATCCAAGAGACCCAGTACTTC.

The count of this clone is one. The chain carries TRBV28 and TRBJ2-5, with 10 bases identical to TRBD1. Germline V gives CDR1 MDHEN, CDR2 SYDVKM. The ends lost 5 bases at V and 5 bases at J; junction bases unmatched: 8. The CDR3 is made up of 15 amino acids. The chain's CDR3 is CASSPDRGREETQYF. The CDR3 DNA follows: TGTGCCAGCAGTCCCGACAGGGGGCGGGAGGAGACCCAGTACTTC.